This T cell receptor (beta chain) was retrieved from a study of T-cell memory formation after mild COVID-19. Findings and caveats of the study: The second-wave clones peaking on day 37 were not confirmed as SARS-CoV-2-specific. Later expanders leaned CD4+, whereas clones that contracted between day 15 and 85 were balanced CD4/CD8.

TCRdb analysed the 5' RACE reads with MiXCR anew, one entry per CDR3 protein. The sample shows 200,000 to 250,000 distinct CDR3 sequences, 9% to 10% of them seen only once. Trimming shortened V by 3 bases and J by 2 bases, and 7 bases separated the two germline ends. The CDR3 runs 14 residues. About this clonotype itself: Its antigen is not identified.

Sequenced input: PBMCs or a T cell subset sorted from them (not recorded which). The clonotype originates from a man aged 18 to 35 who had mild COVID-19 (a few samples of this study predate the infection). Cell type and time point are not known. This chain links TRBV12-3 or TRBV12-4 with TRBJ1-4, with D unclear. The DNA of the CDR3 is TGTGCCAGCAGTTTTTTGGGGACTAATGAAAAACTGTTTTTT. This sequence encodes CASSFLGTNEKLFF.